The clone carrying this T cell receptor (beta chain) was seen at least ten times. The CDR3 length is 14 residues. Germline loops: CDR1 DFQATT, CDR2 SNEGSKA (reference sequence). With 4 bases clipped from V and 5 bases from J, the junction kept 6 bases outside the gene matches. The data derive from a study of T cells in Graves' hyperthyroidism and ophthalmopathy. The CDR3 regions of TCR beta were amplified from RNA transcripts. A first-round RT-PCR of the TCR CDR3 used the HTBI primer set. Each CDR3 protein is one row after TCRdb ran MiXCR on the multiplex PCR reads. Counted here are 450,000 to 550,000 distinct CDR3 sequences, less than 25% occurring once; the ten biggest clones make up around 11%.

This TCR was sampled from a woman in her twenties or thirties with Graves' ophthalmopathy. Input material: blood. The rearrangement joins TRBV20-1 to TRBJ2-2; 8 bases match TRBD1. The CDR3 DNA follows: TGCAGTGCTACAGGACAGGGAGGTACCGGGGAGCTGTTTTTT. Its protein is CSATGQGGTGELFF.